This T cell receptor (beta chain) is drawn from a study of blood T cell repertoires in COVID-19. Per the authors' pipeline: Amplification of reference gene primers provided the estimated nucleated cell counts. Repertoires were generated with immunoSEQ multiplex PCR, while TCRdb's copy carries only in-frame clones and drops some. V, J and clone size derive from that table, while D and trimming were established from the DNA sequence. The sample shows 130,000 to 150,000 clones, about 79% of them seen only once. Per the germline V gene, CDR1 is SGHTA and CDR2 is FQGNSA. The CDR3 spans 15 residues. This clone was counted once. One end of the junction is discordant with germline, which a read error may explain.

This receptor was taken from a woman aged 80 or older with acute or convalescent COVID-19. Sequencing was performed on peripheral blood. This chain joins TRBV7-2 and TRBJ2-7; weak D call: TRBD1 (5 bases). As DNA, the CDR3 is TGTGCCAGCAGCTTATCACAGGACGGCTCGCGTGAGCGGTACTTC. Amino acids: CASSLSQDGSRERYF.